This TCR beta chain was profiled in a study of T cell repertoires in cytomegalovirus infection. TCRdb re-derived calls from the reads in MiXCR, one entry per CDR3 protein. Of about 740,000 distinct CDR3 sequences in the sample, approximately 34% were seen once. This TCR was sampled from a human donor in good health (CMV status not recorded). Some clones in this sample may be carry-over from other donors' samples. The specimen sequenced was PBMCs.

This CDR3 reads CATSRDRQYLSGNTIYF. CDR3 coding DNA: TGTGCCACCAGCAGAGACCGACAGTACCTCTCTGGAAACACCATATATTTT. The chain carries TRBV15 and TRBJ1-3, with D maybe TRBD1 (5 bases). V gave up 0 bases and J gave up 0 bases, with 12 bases separating them. Looked up from germline, CDR1 is LNHNV and CDR2 is YYDKDF (reference sequence). The CDR3 contains 17 residues.